Each of the 20 T cell receptor beta chains below was sequenced from the same sample in a study of shared clonotypes between healthy human individuals. Libraries were prepared by immunoSEQ multiplex PCR; TCRdb keeps only in-frame clonotypes and omits some of them. The sample yields about 110,000 clones, just over 65% seen once. The sample consisted of memory CD8+ T cells sorted from blood. Regarding subset: CD45RO+ cells pooled with CCR7-negative TemRA cells. These receptors were obtained from a woman aged 30 to 39 in good health.

V usage is TRBV11-2 and J usage is TRBJ2-7; D gene unclear. CDR3 length equals 14 residues. The V and J ends lost 5 bases and 1 base respectively, with 12 bases between them. CDR1 SGHAT and CDR2 FQNNGV come from the germline V gene. The CDR3 DNA reads as TGTGCCAGCAGCCAAGGCAGTCAATCCTACGAGCAGTACTTC. It specifies CASSQGSQSYEQYF.

The table lists this clone with many counts. V and J are TRBV15 and TRBJ2-3; weak D call: TRBD1 (5 bases). The ends were cut back, 2 bases at V and 2 bases at J, with 11 bases in the middle. The CDR3 has 15 amino acids. Germline lookup yields CDR1 LNHNV and CDR2 YYDKDF (reference sequence). Here the CDR3 DNA reads TGTGCCACCAGCAGACAAGGACAAGCCACAGATACGCAGTATTTT. Its protein is CATSRQGQATDTQYF.

The chain carries TRBV18 and TRBJ2-7; 7 nucleotides align to TRBD1. The V and J ends lost 5 bases and 3 bases, in that order; junction bases with no gene match: 34. This CDR3 region has 23 residues. Germline V gene data show CDR1 as KGHSH and CDR2 as LQKENI. The CDR3 here is CASSIRGSSLSFSKPYAYYEQYF. Here the CDR3 DNA reads TGTGCCAGCTCAATCAGGGGGAGTAGTCTGTCCTTCTCTAAGCCCTATGCCTACTACGAGCAGTACTTC.

Concerning this clone itself: The sample carries other DNA sequences with the same CDR3. The V gene is TRBV5-1, the J gene TRBJ2-1, with 9 bases matching TRBD2. The CDR3 sequence is 15 residues long. The germline CDR1 and CDR2 sequences are SGHRS and YFSETQ. V shed 1 base and J 3 bases; nucleotides not matched to a gene: 2. The CDR3 sequence is CASSLSSGGYNEQFF. For the CDR3, the DNA is TGCGCCAGCAGCTTGAGTAGCGGGGGCTACAATGAGCAGTTCTTC.

The rearrangement uses TRBV7-6 and TRBJ1-5; TRBD1 matches 8 bases. The CDR3 has 15 amino acids. CDR1 and CDR2 (germline): SGHVS, FNYEAQ. Trimming cost V 1 base and J 5 bases; bases outside gene matches: 4. The CDR3 DNA sequence: TGTGCCAGCAGCTTAGAAGCAGGGGGCTATCAGCCCCAGCATTTT. Its protein is CASSLEAGGYQPQHF.

V and J are TRBV28 and TRBJ2-3; D gene ambiguous. V was trimmed by 2 bases and J by 7 bases, leaving 16 bases between them. The germline CDR1 and CDR2 sequences are MDHEN and SYDVKM. The CDR3 length is 15 residues. The CDR3 DNA reads as TGTGCCAGCAGTTTAATGGAACCCGCCCAAAATACGCAGTATTTT. It codes for CASSLMEPAQNTQYF.

The chain combines TRBV25-1 with TRBJ2-5; 8 positions match TRBD2. The CDR3 sequence is 13 residues long. With V trimmed by 4 bases and J by 11 bases, 9 bases remained unmatched. CDR1 and CDR2 from the germline V gene are MGHDK and SYGVNS. CDR3 in amino acids: CASSGAGEREQYF. The CDR3 coding sequence is TGTGCCAGCAGTGGAGCGGGAGAAAGGGAGCAGTACTTC.

The chain carries TRBV20-1 and TRBJ2-7; D call uncertain. The germline V gene has CDR1 DFQATT and CDR2 SNEGSKA (reference sequence). V was pared by 3 bases and J by 3 bases, with 6 bases between. The CDR3 spans 11 residues. CDR3 in amino acids: CSASPHYEQYF. As DNA, the CDR3 is TGCAGTGCTAGCCCCCACTACGAGCAGTACTTC.

The chain uses TRBV6-1 and TRBJ2-2; the D gene is possibly TRBD2 (5 bases). The V end was cut by 4 bases, the J end by 4 bases, with 13 bases between. The CDR3 is 15 amino acids. The V gene's germline CDR1 is MNHNS and CDR2 SASEGT. This chain's CDR3 is CASSVVGEVTGELFF. CDR3 in DNA: TGTGCCAGCAGTGTGGTGGGAGAGGTCACCGGGGAGCTGTTTTTT.

V is TRBV5-1 and J is TRBJ1-3, with TRBD1 matching over 8 bases. Germline CDR1 SGHRS, CDR2 YFSETQ. The V and J ends lost 4 bases and 1 base, in that order; junction bases with no gene match: 7. The CDR3 is 16 residues long. The CDR3 nucleotides read TGCGCCAGCAGCAAAGCAGGGGGCACATCTGGAAACACCATATATTTT. Protein: CASSKAGGTSGNTIYF.

This clone was observed a single time. The gene calls are TRBV6-1 and TRBJ2-1; tentative D call: TRBD1 (6 bases). This CDR3 comprises 15 residues. V was shortened by 4 bases and J by 8 bases, with 18 bases between the two germline ends. Germline CDR1 MNHNS, CDR2 SASEGT. The CDR3 DNA reads as TGTGCCAGCAGTGTGGAAGTAGCGTCAGGGGATGAGCAGTTCTTC. Protein: CASSVEVASGDEQFF.

The J gene is TRBJ2-7, the V gene TRBV30; no firm D call. The V and J ends lost 1 base and 5 bases respectively, with 9 bases between them. The CDR3 contains 12 residues. Germline CDR1 GTSNPN, CDR2 SVGIG (reference sequence). As DNA, the CDR3 is TGTGCCTGGAGTGAGGTATGGCACGAGCAGTACTTC. This translates into CAWSEVWHEQYF. Together with reference TRBV30 and TRBJ2-7, the CDR3 gives the full variable domain: SQTIHQWPATLVQPVGSPLSLECTVEGTSNPNLYWYRQAAGRGLQLLFYSVGIGQISSEVPQNLSASRPQDRQFILSSKKLLLSDSGFYLCAWSEVWHEQYFGPGTRLTVT.

There are a few counts of this clone. This chain joins TRBV19 and TRBJ1-5, with D unclear. CDR1 and CDR2 from the germline V gene are LNHDA and SQIVND (reference sequence). The CDR3 runs 13 residues. V was pared by 5 bases and J by 7 bases, with 12 bases between. The CDR3: CASSLDGFQPQHF. In nucleotides, the CDR3 is TGTGCCAGTAGTCTGGACGGGTTCCAGCCCCAGCATTTT.

The rearrangement joins TRBV5-1 to TRBJ2-2; TRBD2 agrees at 12 bases. This CDR3 comprises 16 residues. Per germline, CDR1 SGHRS and CDR2 YFSETQ. Unmatched junction bases numbered 9, after V lost 4 bases and J lost 8 bases. CDR3: CASSDGLAGSVGELFF. The CDR3 DNA reads as TGCGCCAGCAGCGACGGACTAGCGGGGTCAGTAGGGGAGCTGTTTTTT. The full variable domain, with the rest looked up from reference TRBV5-1 and TRBJ2-2, is KAGVTQTPRYLIKTRGQQVTLSCSPISGHRSVSWYQQTPGQGLQFLFEYFSETQRNKGNFPGRFSGRQFSNSRSEMNVSTLELGDSALYLCASSDGLAGSVGELFFGEGSRLTVL.

This clone was counted between two and nine times. The chain employs TRBV25-1 and TRBJ2-3; D is tentatively TRBD1 or TRBD2 (5 bases each). This CDR3 spans 14 amino acids. Trimming left V 5 bases short and J 2 bases short, with 11 bases between. Germline CDR1 reads MGHDK; CDR2 reads SYGVNS. The CDR3 bases are TGTGCCAGCAGTCCCCGGGGCGACACAGATACGCAGTATTTT. Protein product: CASSPRGDTDTQYF.

The chain joins TRBV19 to TRBJ1-1; D may be TRBD1 (6 bases). The CDR3 length is 15 residues. V dropped 3 bases and J dropped 0 bases, with 11 bases sitting between them. In germline, CDR1 is LNHDA, CDR2 SQIVND (reference sequence). This CDR3 is CASSIGRGLNTEAFF. The CDR3 coding sequence is TGTGCCAGTAGTATCGGGCGGGGGCTGAACACTGAAGCTTTCTTT.

Only a few counts were recorded for this clone. The chain couples TRBV7-9 to TRBJ2-7, with D possibly matching TRBD2 (6 bases). Germline V lookup: CDR1 SEHNR, CDR2 FQNEAQ (reference sequence). Trimming cost V 4 bases and J 3 bases, with 10 bases left between them. The CDR3 consists of 13 residues. The CDR3 region is CASSSGTHYEQYF. The CDR3 region has the DNA TGTGCCAGCAGCTCCGGGACTCACTACGAGCAGTACTTC. Using reference TRBV7-9 and TRBJ2-7 for the parts outside the CDR3, the full variable domain is DTGVSQNPRHKITKRGQNVTFRCDPISEHNRLYWYRQTLGQGPEFLTYFQNEAQLEKSRLLSDRFSAERPKGSFSTLEIQRTEQGDSAMYLCASSSGTHYEQYFGPGTRLTVT.

The V and J genes are TRBV29-1 and TRBJ1-1; D is uncertain. CDR1 is SQVTM, CDR2 ANQGSEA, per germline. V was trimmed by 0 bases and J by 4 bases, leaving 12 bases between them. The CDR3 covers 14 residues. The CDR3 sequence: CSVEDLGASTEAFF. CDR3 sequence (DNA): TGCAGCGTTGAAGATCTGGGCGCATCCACTGAAGCTTTCTTT.

CDR3 amino acids: CASSVGGGHNEQFF. The CDR3 DNA reads TGTGCCAGCAGTGTAGGAGGGGGTCACAATGAGCAGTTCTTC. The genes are TRBV25-1 and TRBJ2-1; D may match TRBD1 or TRBD2 (6 bases each). The CDR3 has 14 amino acids. V was pared by 4 bases and J by 5 bases, with 12 bases between. From germline, CDR1 is MGHDK and CDR2 SYGVNS.

The gene calls are TRBV6-6 and TRBJ2-7; D gene unclear. Germline V gene sequence: CDR1 MNHNY, CDR2 SVGAGI (reference sequence). Trimming removed 0 bases from V and 6 bases from J, with 15 bases in between. CDR3 size: 15 residues. CDR3 amino acids: CASSYSVQPPGEQYF. In DNA, the CDR3 is TGTGCCAGCAGTTACTCGGTACAACCGCCGGGCGAGCAGTACTTC.